This TCR beta chain was observed in a study of CD8+CD57+ T cells in acquired aplastic anemia. Study at large: The study obtained an average of approximately 3 ug of DNA from sorted CD4+ and CD8+ cells.

Whole-study results and caveats: Researchers reported that CD8+ Simpson's diversity was not significantly different in patients versus controls. The same twenty-nine CD8+ CDR3 sequences occurred in patients and in controls.

V was clipped by 3 bases and J by 2 bases; unmatched bases: 2. The length of the CDR3 is 13 residues. CDR1 is SQVTM, CDR2 ANQGSEA, per germline. Using genomic DNA as the template, TCR beta VDJ and CDR3 profiling was carried out. From the reads, TCRdb called clonotypes with MiXCR, one entry per CDR3 protein. The sample comprises some 200,000 distinct CDR3 sequences, 60% to 80% of which are singletons, and about three fifths rests with the top ten. Points on this clonotype: Its specificity is unknown.

It was patients with CD8+CD57+ cell expansion by flow cytometry who were chosen for sequencing. Severe acquired aplastic anemia was diagnosed in all patients. Source material: sorted CD4+, CD8+, or CD8+CD57+ T cells (not recorded which) from PBMCs. This TCR was sampled from a human donor with aplastic anemia. This chain joins TRBV29-1 and TRBJ2-3; 7 bases align to TRBD1. Here the CDR3 reads CSVEGTDTDTQYF. CDR3 bases: TGCAGCGTTGAGGGGACAGACACAGATACGCAGTATTTT.